These T cell receptor beta chains were read from a single sample in a study of T cell changes during pregnancy in multiple sclerosis. Data came from immunoSEQ multiplex PCR; TCRdb stores just in-frame clones and leaves some out. The sample includes approximately 49,000 clones, almost 95% of them seen just once. The sample consisted of CD4+ T cells from peripheral blood mononuclear cells, taken in the second trimester of pregnancy. These receptors originate from a female donor in good health, enrolled as a control in a pregnancy study. Both conserved end residues are part of each CDR3. The order of the fields is V gene, J gene, clone size, D gene, CDR3 DNA, CDR3 protein. The D gene is left open where the match is weak. The listing skips clone size in some rows; elsewhere it reads once, few, many or a size class.

>TRBV28|TRBJ1-1|NA|TRBD1
TGTGCCAGCAGTCCCTCGGGACAGGGATATCCTGAAGCTTTCTTT
CASSPSGQGYPEAFF
>TRBV6-5|TRBJ1-2|NA|TRBD1
TGTGCCAGCCACCGGGACAGGGGGGATGGCTACACCTTC
CASHRDRGDGYTF
>TRBV28|TRBJ2-2|NA|TRBD2
TGTGCCAGCAGGGGTAGCGGGAGGTCCGGGGAGCTGTTTTTT
CASRGSGRSGELFF
>TRBV6-6|TRBJ2-7|NA|TRBD2
TGTGCCAGCAGCCCGACTAGCGAGACTTACGAGCAGTACTTC
CASSPTSETYEQYF
>TRBV4-1|TRBJ1-2|NA|NA
TGCGCCAGCAGCCCCGCCCCCGGGAACGGCTACACCTTC
CASSPAPGNGYTF
>TRBV25-1|TRBJ1-1|NA|NA
TGTGCCAGCAGTGATCCCACCAGGCGGAACACTGAAGCTTTCTTT
CASSDPTRRNTEAFF
>TRBV7-3|TRBJ1-1|NA|NA
TGTGCCAGCAGCTTAATTTTGGACTCTGAAGCTTTCTTT
CASSLILDSEAFF
>TRBV6-5|TRBJ2-7|NA|NA
TGTGCCAGCAGTGATGCGACAGGATCCTACGAGCAGTACTTC
CASSDATGSYEQYF
>TRBV6-1|TRBJ2-7|NA|NA
TGTGCCAGCAGCCCGGAGCAGGGGATAACCTACGAGCAGTACTTC
CASSPEQGITYEQYF
>TRBV5-1|TRBJ1-2|NA|TRBD1
TGCGCCAGCAGCCCTCCGGAGGGACAGCATGGCTACACCTTC
CASSPPEGQHGYTF
>TRBV6-6|TRBJ2-7|NA|TRBD2
TGTGCCAGCAGAAATCCGGGACTAGGAAGTGAGCAGTACTTC
CASRNPGLGSEQYF
>TRBV5-1|TRBJ1-1|NA|TRBD1
TGCGCCAGCAGCTCGGCTCCGGGACAGATGAACACTGAAGCTTTCTTT
CASSSAPGQMNTEAFF
>TRBV2|TRBJ1-1|NA|NA
TGTGCCAGCAGTGACGTCCAGACTCCGAACACTGAAGCTTTCTTT
CASSDVQTPNTEAFF
>TRBV10-3|TRBJ2-5|NA|TRBD1
TGTGCCATCAGTGAGTCAGCGACAGGGCGAAGGAAAGAGACCCAGTACTTC
CAISESATGRRKETQYF
>TRBV28|TRBJ1-6|NA|NA
TGTGCCAGCAGTCCCCTCGTCCCTGCGGAAACATATAATTCACCCCTCCACTTT
CASSPLVPAETYNSPLHF
>TRBV14|TRBJ2-7|NA|NA
TGTGCCAGCAGCCAAGATCTAGGGGCAGTCCACGAGCAGTACTTC
CASSQDLGAVHEQYF
>TRBV7-7|TRBJ2-7|once|TRBD1
TGTGCTAGCAGCCGGGACAGCACCTACGAGCAGTACTTC
CASSRDSTYEQYF
>TRBV11-2|TRBJ1-6|NA|NA
TGTGCCAGCAGCCTCCGGGAGAACTATAATTCACCCCTCCACTTT
CASSLRENYNSPLHF
>TRBV6-1|TRBJ2-7|NA|NA
TGTGCCAGCAGAAGGACTTCCTACGAGCAGTACTTC
CASRRTSYEQYF
>TRBV6-5|TRBJ1-3|once|TRBD1
TGTGCCAGCAGTTACTCGATGAGGGGGCCCGGAAACACCATATATTTT
CASSYSMRGPGNTIYF
>TRBV7-2|TRBJ2-5|NA|TRBD1
TGTGCCAGCAGCTTTGACAGGGAAGAGACCCAGTACTTC
CASSFDREETQYF
>TRBV7-9|TRBJ2-7|NA|TRBD2
TGTGCCAGCAGCAGAACTAGCGGGAGACCCTACGAGCAGTACTTC
CASSRTSGRPYEQYF
>TRBV5-1|TRBJ2-7|once|NA
TGCGCCAGCAGCTTGAGAGGGGAGGCCTCCTACGAGCAGTACTTC
CASSLRGEASYEQYF
>TRBV7-3|TRBJ1-2|NA|NA
TGTGCCAGCAGCTTAGGGCAGAACTATGGCTACACCTTC
CASSLGQNYGYTF
>TRBV29-1|TRBJ2-3|NA|NA
TGCAGCGTTGAGAGGCTCCGACTGCCCTATTTT
CSVERLRLPYF
>TRBV6-1|TRBJ2-7|NA|NA
TGTGCCAGCAGTGATGCGACAGGATCCTACGAGCAGTACTTC
CASSDATGSYEQYF
>TRBV5-1|TRBJ2-7|once|TRBD1
TGCGCCAGCAGCTTGGCGGGACAGGGGAACTACGAGCAGTACTTC
CASSLAGQGNYEQYF
>TRBV18|TRBJ2-7|few|TRBD2
TGTGCCAGCTCAACTGATCCTCCGGGACTAGGGGCCTACGAGCAGTACTTC
CASSTDPPGLGAYEQYF
>TRBV7-9|TRBJ2-2|NA|TRBD1
TGTGCCAGCAGACCCGGACAGGCCGGCACCGGGGAGCTGTTTTTT
CASRPGQAGTGELFF
>TRBV5-6|TRBJ1-2|NA|TRBD1
TGTGCCAGCAGCTTGAGGGGCAGGGGGCGCGAATACTATGGCTACACCTTC
CASSLRGRGREYYGYTF
>TRBV9|TRBJ2-1|NA|TRBD2
TGTGCCAGCAGCGTAGGACCGGGAGGGCCGAGCGGCAATGAGCAGTTCTTC
CASSVGPGGPSGNEQFF
>TRBV7-3|TRBJ2-3|NA|NA
TGTGCCAGCAGCTTATCGGGGGGCACAGATACGCAGTATTTT
CASSLSGGTDTQYF
>TRBV9|TRBJ2-5|NA|TRBD2
TGTGCCAGCAGCCCCGCAGCGGGACGGGAGACCCAGTACTTC
CASSPAAGRETQYF
>TRBV5-5|TRBJ2-3|NA|TRBD2
TGTGCCTCCCTCCGACTAGCGGGGAACACAGATACGCAGTATTTT
CASLRLAGNTDTQYF
>TRBV7-3|TRBJ2-2|NA|NA
TGTGCCATCGGGTTAGACACCGGGGAGCTGTTTTTT
CAIGLDTGELFF
>TRBV6-4|TRBJ2-1|NA|NA
TGTGCCAGCAGCGAACACGTCTACAATGAGCAGTTCTTC
CASSEHVYNEQFF
>TRBV4-1|TRBJ1-5|NA|NA
TGCGCCAGCAGCCACCGACAGGCTTTAAGCAATCAGCCCCAGCATTTT
CASSHRQALSNQPQHF
>TRBV5-1|TRBJ2-3|NA|TRBD1
TGCGCCAGCGATCCGGGACAGGGTAGAGATACGCAGTATTTT
CASDPGQGRDTQYF
>TRBV7-2|TRBJ2-5|NA|TRBD2
TGTGCCAGCAGCCTGACTAGCGATAGTAGAGAGACCCAGTACTTC
CASSLTSDSRETQYF
>TRBV6-5|TRBJ1-6|NA|NA
TGTGCCAGCAGTTTGGCAGGGGAATCACCCCTCCACTTT
CASSLAGESPLHF
>TRBV19|TRBJ2-1|NA|TRBD2
TGTGCCAGTAGTATAGAGGGTAGCGGGAGTTACAATGAGCAGTTCTTC
CASSIEGSGSYNEQFF
>TRBV28|TRBJ1-4|NA|NA
TGTGCCAGCAAGATACAGGGAAATGAAAAACTGTTTTTT
CASKIQGNEKLFF
>TRBV29-1|TRBJ1-1|once|NA
TGCAGCGTGACCCTAACAGGATGGGGCACTGAAGCTTTCTTT
CSVTLTGWGTEAFF
>TRBV11-3|TRBJ2-7|once|TRBD2
TGTGCCAGCAGCGAGGGACTAGCCTACGAGCAGTACTTC
CASSEGLAYEQYF
>TRBV5-1|TRBJ2-2|NA|TRBD1
TGCGCCAGCACGCCCCGGACAGGGAGTAACGGGGAGCTGTTTTTT
CASTPRTGSNGELFF
>TRBV10-3|TRBJ1-2|NA|TRBD1
TGTGCCATCAGTGAAATGACAGGGGCCGGCTACACCTTC
CAISEMTGAGYTF
>TRBV27|TRBJ2-3|NA|TRBD2
TGTGCCAGCAGACCAACAGGGAGGACTAGCGGGAGGGCCGTTGCAGATACGCAGTATTTT
CASRPTGRTSGRAVADTQYF
>TRBV29-1|TRBJ2-7|NA|NA
TGCAGCGCGTTGGAGGAGGTGGGGGCGCGGGAGCAGTACTTC
CSALEEVGAREQYF
>TRBV5-1|TRBJ1-1|few|NA
TGCGCCAGCAGCTTGGTGGTCAGGGCCACTGAAGCTTTCTTT
CASSLVVRATEAFF
>TRBV25-1|TRBJ2-7|NA|TRBD1
TGTGCCAGCAGTGAAGGGACAGGTCGGTGGGTCGAGCAGTACTTC
CASSEGTGRWVEQYF
>TRBV5-6|TRBJ2-7|NA|TRBD1
TGTGCCAGCAGCCCGGGACAGCTCTACGAGCAGTACTTC
CASSPGQLYEQYF
>TRBV7-2|TRBJ2-1|NA|NA
TGTGCCAGCAGCCCGACGGCAGGGGCCTACAATGAGCAGTTCTTC
CASSPTAGAYNEQFF
>TRBV5-1|TRBJ2-3|NA|NA
TGCGCCAGCAGCTTGGACAGGGACCTCACAGATACGCAGTATTTT
CASSLDRDLTDTQYF
>TRBV9|TRBJ2-1|NA|TRBD2
TGTGCCAGCAGCGTAGGGGGTAGCGGGACCTACAATGAGCAGTTCTTC
CASSVGGSGTYNEQFF
>TRBV5-1|TRBJ2-5|NA|NA
TGCGCCAGCACTCTTATGGGGGCGGGAGAAGAGACCCAGTACTTC
CASTLMGAGEETQYF